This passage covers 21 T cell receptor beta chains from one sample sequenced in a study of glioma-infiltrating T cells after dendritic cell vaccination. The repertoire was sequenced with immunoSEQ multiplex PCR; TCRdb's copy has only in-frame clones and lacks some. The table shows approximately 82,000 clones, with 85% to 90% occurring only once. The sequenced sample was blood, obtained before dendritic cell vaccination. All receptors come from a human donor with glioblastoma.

DNA of the CDR3: TGTGCCAGCAGCTTTGCACTAGCGGGGGGGATTAGCACAGATACGCAGTATTTT. It codes for CASSFALAGGISTDTQYF. The genes are TRBV5-6 and TRBJ2-3; 13 bases are shared with TRBD2. Trimming cost V 2 bases and J 0 bases; bases outside gene matches: 6. Germline V CDR1 and CDR2: SGHDT, YYEEEE. The CDR3 loop spans 18 amino acids.

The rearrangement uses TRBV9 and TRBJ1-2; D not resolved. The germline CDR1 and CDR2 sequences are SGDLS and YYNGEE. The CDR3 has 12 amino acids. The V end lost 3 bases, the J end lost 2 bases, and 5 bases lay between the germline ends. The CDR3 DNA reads TGTGCCAGCAGCGCCCAAAACTATGGCTACACCTTC. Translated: CASSAQNYGYTF.

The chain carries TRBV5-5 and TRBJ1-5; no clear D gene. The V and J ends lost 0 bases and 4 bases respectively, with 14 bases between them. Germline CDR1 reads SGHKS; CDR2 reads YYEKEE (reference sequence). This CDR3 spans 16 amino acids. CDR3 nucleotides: TGTGCCAGCAGCTTGGTAGCCGGTAGCGTGAATCAGCCCCAGCATTTT. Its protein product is CASSLVAGSVNQPQHF.

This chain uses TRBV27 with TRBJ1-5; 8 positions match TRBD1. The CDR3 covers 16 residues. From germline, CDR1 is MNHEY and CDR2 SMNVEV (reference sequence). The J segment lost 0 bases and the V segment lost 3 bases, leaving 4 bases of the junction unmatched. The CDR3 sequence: CASSLTGVASNQPQHF. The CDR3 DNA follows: TGTGCCAGCAGTTTGACAGGGGTGGCTAGCAATCAGCCCCAGCATTTT.

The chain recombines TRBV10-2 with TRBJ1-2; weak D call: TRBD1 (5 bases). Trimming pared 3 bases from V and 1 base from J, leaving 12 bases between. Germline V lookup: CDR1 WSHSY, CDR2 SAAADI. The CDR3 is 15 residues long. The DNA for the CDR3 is TGCGCCAGCAGTGAACCGACAGCAAATAACTATGGCTACACCTTC. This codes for CASSEPTANNYGYTF.

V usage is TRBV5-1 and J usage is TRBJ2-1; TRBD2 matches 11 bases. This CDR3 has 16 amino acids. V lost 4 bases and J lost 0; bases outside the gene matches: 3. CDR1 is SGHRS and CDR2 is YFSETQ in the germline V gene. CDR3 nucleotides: TGCGCCAGCAGCGTTAGCGGGGGGGACTCCTACAATGAGCAGTTCTTC. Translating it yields CASSVSGGDSYNEQFF.

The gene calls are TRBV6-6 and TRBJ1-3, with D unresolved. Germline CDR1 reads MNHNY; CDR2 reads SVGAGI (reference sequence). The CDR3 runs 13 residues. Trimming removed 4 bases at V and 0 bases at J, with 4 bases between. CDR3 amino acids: CASSSNSGNTIYF. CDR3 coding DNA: TGTGCCAGCAGTTCAAACTCTGGAAACACCATATATTTT.

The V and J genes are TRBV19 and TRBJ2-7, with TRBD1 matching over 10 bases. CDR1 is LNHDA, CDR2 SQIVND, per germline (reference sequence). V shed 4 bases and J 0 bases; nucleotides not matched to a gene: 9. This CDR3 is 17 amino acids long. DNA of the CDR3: TGTGCCAGTAGTACCGTCCCGGGACAGGGGAGCTCCTACGAGCAGTACTTC. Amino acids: CASSTVPGQGSSYEQYF.

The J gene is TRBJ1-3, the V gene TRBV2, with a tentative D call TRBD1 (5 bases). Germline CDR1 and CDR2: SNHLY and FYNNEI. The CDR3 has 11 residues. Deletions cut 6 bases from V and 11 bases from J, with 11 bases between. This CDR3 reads CASSRDFAIYF. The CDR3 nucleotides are TGTGCCAGCAGCAGGGACTTTGCCATATATTTT.

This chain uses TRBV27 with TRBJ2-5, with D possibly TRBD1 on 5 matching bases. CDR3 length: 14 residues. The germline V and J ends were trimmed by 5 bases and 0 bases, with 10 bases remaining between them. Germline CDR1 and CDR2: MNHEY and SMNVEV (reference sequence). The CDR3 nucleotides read TGTGCCAGCAGTAAGGCAGGGTACCAAGAGACCCAGTACTTC. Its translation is CASSKAGYQETQYF.

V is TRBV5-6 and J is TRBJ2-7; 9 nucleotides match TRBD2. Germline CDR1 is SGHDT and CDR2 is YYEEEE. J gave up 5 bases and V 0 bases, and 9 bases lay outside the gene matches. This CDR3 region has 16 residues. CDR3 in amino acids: CASSLGASGGTNEQYF. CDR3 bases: TGTGCCAGCAGCTTGGGGGCCAGCGGGGGGACTAACGAGCAGTACTTC.

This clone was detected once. The CDR3 DNA sequence: TGTGCCAGCAGACGGACAGGAAGCTCTGGGGCCAACGTCCTGACTTTC. Translation gives CASRRTGSSGANVLTF. The chain joins TRBV28 to TRBJ2-6, with 7 bases fitting TRBD1. V shed 6 bases and J 0 bases; nucleotides not matched to a gene: 5. This CDR3 has 16 residues. Germline lookup yields CDR1 MDHEN and CDR2 SYDVKM.

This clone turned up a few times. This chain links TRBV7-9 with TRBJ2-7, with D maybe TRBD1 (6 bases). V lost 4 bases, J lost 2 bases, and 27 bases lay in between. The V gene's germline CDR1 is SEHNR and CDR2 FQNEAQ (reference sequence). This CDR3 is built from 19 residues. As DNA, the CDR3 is TGTGCCAGCAGCTCAACGGACCCCAGGGGACCCTGGACGGCCTACGAGCAGTACTTC. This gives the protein CASSSTDPRGPWTAYEQYF.

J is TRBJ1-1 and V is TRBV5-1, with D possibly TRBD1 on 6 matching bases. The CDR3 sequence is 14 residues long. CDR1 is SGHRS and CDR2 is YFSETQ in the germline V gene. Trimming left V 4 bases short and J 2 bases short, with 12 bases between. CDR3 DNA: TGCGCCAGCAGCCAGGGGACGGGAAACACTGAAGCTTTCTTT. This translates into CASSQGTGNTEAFF.

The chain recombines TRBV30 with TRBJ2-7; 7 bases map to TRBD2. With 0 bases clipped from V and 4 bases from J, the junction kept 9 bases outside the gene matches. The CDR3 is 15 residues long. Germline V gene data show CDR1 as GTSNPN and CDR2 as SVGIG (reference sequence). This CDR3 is CAWSVPGGNYYEQYF. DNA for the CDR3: TGTGCCTGGAGTGTACCGGGGGGAAACTATTACGAGCAGTACTTC. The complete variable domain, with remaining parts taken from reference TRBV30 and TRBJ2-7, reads SQTIHQWPATLVQPVGSPLSLECTVEGTSNPNLYWYRQAAGRGLQLLFYSVGIGQISSEVPQNLSASRPQDRQFILSSKKLLLSDSGFYLCAWSVPGGNYYEQYFGPGTRLTVT.

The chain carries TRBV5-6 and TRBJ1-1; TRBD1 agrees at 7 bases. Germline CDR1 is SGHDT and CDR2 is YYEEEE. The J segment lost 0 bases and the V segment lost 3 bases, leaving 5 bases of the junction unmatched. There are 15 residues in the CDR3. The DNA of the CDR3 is TGTGCCAGCAGCTCGGGACAGCTTCTGAACACTGAAGCTTTCTTT. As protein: CASSSGQLLNTEAFF.

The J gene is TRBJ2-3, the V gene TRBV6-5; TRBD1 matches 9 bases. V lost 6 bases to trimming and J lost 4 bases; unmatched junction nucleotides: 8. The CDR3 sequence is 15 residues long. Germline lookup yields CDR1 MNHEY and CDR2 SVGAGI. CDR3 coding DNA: TGTGCCAGCAGCCGACAGGGGGTGACCCCAGATACGCAGTATTTT. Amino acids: CASSRQGVTPDTQYF.

In nucleotides, the CDR3 is TGCGCCAGCAGTCAACAGGGTAGCGGAAACACCATATATTTT. Encoded protein: CASSQQGSGNTIYF. V gene TRBV5-1 combines with J gene TRBJ1-3, with D perhaps TRBD1 (6 bases). V was trimmed by 5 bases and J by 4 bases, leaving 13 bases between them. In germline, CDR1 is SGHRS, CDR2 YFSETQ. CDR3 length: 14 amino acids.

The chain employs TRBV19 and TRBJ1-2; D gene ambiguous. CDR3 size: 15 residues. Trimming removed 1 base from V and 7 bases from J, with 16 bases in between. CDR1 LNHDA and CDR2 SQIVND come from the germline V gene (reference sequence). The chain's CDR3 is CASSIARRGLVGYTF. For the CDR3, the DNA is TGTGCCAGTAGTATAGCGAGGAGAGGTTTGGTTGGCTACACCTTC.

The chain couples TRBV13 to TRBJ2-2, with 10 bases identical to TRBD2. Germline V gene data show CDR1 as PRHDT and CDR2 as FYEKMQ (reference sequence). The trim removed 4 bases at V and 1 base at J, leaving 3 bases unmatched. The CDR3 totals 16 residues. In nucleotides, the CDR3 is TGTGCCAGCAGCTCGAGGACTAGCGGGAACACCGGGGAGCTGTTTTTT. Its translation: CASSSRTSGNTGELFF.

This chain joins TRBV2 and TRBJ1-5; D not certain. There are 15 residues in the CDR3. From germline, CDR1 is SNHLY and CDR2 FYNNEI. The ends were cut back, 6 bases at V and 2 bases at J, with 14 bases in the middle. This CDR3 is CASSQMGGRNQPQHF. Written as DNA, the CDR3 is TGTGCCAGCAGCCAAATGGGAGGGCGCAATCAGCCCCAGCATTTT.